This T cell receptor beta chain was obtained from a study of T cells in Graves' hyperthyroidism and ophthalmopathy (dated by TCRdb to the late 2010s). For the wider study: Peripheral blood was collected at initial diagnosis, before any treatment. To identify distinguishing TCR V-J signatures, a discovery cohort of some 99 patients was used, comprising 43 with Graves' ophthalmopathy and some 60 with stable Graves' hyperthyroidism. An independent validation cohort of 18 to 20 hyperthyroidism patients and about 15 patients who later progressed to ophthalmopathy tested prospective prediction of ophthalmopathy. For training and testing, the 100 or so patients in the discovery cohort were randomly divided in a 7:3 ratio. In addition, the study compared T-cell repertoires in thyroid tissue and in blood from five to seven Graves' hyperthyroidism patients. Following sampling, methimazole starting at 30 mg daily was given to hyperthyroidism patients, and high-dose intravenous methylprednisolone was given to ophthalmopathy patients. According to the paper, TCR Vbeta CDR3 sequencing was carried out on over 130 peripheral blood samples, which came from fewer than 50 ophthalmopathy, some 73 hyperthyroidism and approximately 17 progressor patients.

Ophthalmopathy patients had moderately to severely active disease, Clinical Activity Score of at least 3, NOSPECS grade of at least 4, and duration under 3 months. Patients with uncontrolled infections, other autoimmune diseases, pregnancy or lactation were excluded. Clinical symptoms, serum thyroxine and TRAb, thyroid ultrasound, and orbital computed tomography formed the basis for the diagnoses. Ficoll-Paque density gradient centrifugation was used to isolate PBMCs from 8 to 10 ml of fresh peripheral blood. Total RNA was extracted with Trizol reagent, and quality was checked on an Agilent 2100 Bioanalyzer. With regard to this clonotype: Its specific antigen is unknown. The input lacks base qualities; no much larger clone sits a single base away.

On the study overall, not on this receptor specifically: Most expanded thyroid clonotypes (frequency above 0.001) were also found in blood, which suggests that blood repertoires may mirror thyroid immune responses. In validation, the model predicted progression to ophthalmopathy a median of approximately 6.3 months before onset, with roughly 70% sensitivity and nearly 75% specificity. In cross-validation, a model built on a 13 V-J signature told ophthalmopathy apart from stable hyperthyroidism with 85% to 90% sensitivity and roughly 82% specificity, and in testing the same model reached 80%/75%. Sample size was not statistically predetermined, and investigators were not blinded to group allocation.

Amplification of TCR beta CDR3 regions was carried out from RNA transcripts. For the first round of RT-PCR on the TCR CDR3, the HTBI primer set was used together with the Qiagen OneStep RT-PCR kit. Libraries were constructed in a second round of multiplex PCR, after which size selection and purification were carried out. The libraries were sequenced on an Illumina HiSeq2000 using paired-end 100 bp reads. The authors processed their data as follows. SOAPnuke was used to process the raw data, throwing out any read that contained adapters or uncalled bases, had a mean Phred below 15, or lacked an exact constant-primer or identifier match. COPE v1.2.5 was used to merge high-quality paired reads, and clonotypes were defined as unique nucleotide sequences. Clonotypes were aligned to IMGT TRBV, TRBD and TRBJ reference segments using MiTCR v1.1. The analysis was restricted to V-J combinations with a frequency above 0.0001, which together covered 99% to 99.2% of the repertoires. A TCS score was defined as the ratio of F50 (clonal expansion) to E x V (chaos), with BLOSUM62-based TCRdist applied between CDR3 peptides within each V-J. Welch's t-statistics and random forest reduced roughly 530 V-J features to under 15, which were used in a naive Bayes classifier (R e1071). TCRdb trimmed the raw reads at Q25, called clones with MiXCR and kept productive beta chains. Rows with one shared CDR3 protein collapse into an entry with the most common genes and DNA. The V and J calls were determined by TCRdb, not by the authors. This sample is represented by 500,000 to 750,000 distinct CDR3 sequences; approximately 15% of them were singletons. 7.1% of the sample is taken by the ten largest.

The sample consisted of blood. The sequence came from a woman younger than 30 with Graves' ophthalmopathy.

The DNA sequence is given as TGTGCCAGCAGTGTTACAGACTTTTACGAGCAGTACTTC. Its translation is CASSVTDFYEQYF. The chain is made from TRBV6-1 and TRBJ2-7; no D gene is confidently identified. In the germline V gene, CDR1 corresponds to MNHNS and CDR2 to SASEGT. The trim is 4 bases for V and 4 bases for J, with a gap of 11 bases between the germline ends. There are 13 amino acids in the CDR3, from cysteine to phenylalanine inclusive. The only DNA kept is the CDR3, 39 bases in frame from the first base.